This T cell receptor (beta chain) was profiled in a study of CD8 T cells in ankylosing spondylitis. General study findings and limits: Several highly homologous variants made up a TCR beta motif that seemed to typify ankylosing spondylitis blood.

There are a few counts of this clonotype. Its antigen is undetermined. MiXCR, applied by TCRdb to the 5' RACE reads, yields one record per CDR3 protein. The table records around 120,000 distinct CDR3 sequences, nearly 25% of them present only once. V lost 0 bases and J lost 1, with 3 bases in between. This CDR3 spans 13 amino acids. Germline V lookup: CDR1 KGHSH, CDR2 LQKENI. The clonotype was recovered from a male donor with ankylosing spondylitis. Material for sequencing was synovial fluid, either unsorted or a sorted T cell fraction (not recorded which). The rearrangement uses TRBV18 and TRBJ2-5; D ambiguous. This CDR3 reads CASSPPVQETQYF. CDR3 coding DNA: TGTGCCAGCTCACCACCTGTCCAAGAGACCCAGTACTTC.